A single sample gave rise to the 23 T cell receptor beta chains below, sequenced in a study of beta chain features in type 1 diabetes. The study reverse transcribed the entire isolated RNA, so it sequenced expressed TCRB transcripts. The assay was immunoSEQ multiplex PCR, and TCRdb's table has in-frame clones only and misses some. The sample lists under 350,000 clones, less than 30% occurring once. Study-level points and caveats: Researchers report that Type 1 diabetes patients had moderately but significantly shorter TCRB CDR3s across all four CD4+ subsets.

Their antigens are not known. The specimen sequenced was naive CD4+ T cells from blood. The receptor set was obtained from a woman aged 30 to 39 with type 1 diabetes.

This clone showed up just a few times. The CDR3 sequence is CASSRAGQVFVDEQFF. Written as DNA, the CDR3 is TGCGCCAGCAGCCGAGCGGGACAGGTATTTGTCGATGAGCAGTTCTTC. The V and J genes are TRBV4-1 and TRBJ2-1; tentatively, D is TRBD1 (8 bases). This CDR3 comprises 16 residues. Trimming shortened V by 4 bases and J by 8 bases, and 21 bases separated the two germline ends. Germline CDR1 MGHRA, CDR2 YSYEKL.

This clone came up a few times. The chain is built from TRBV6-1 and TRBJ2-7; perhaps TRBD2 as D (6 bases). This CDR3 comprises 14 residues. V lost 2 bases and J lost 2, with 10 bases in between. CDR1 and CDR2 (germline): MNHNS, SASEGT. CDR3 residues: CASSERLGTYEQYF. The CDR3, as DNA: TGTGCCAGCAGTGAAAGACTAGGAACCTACGAGCAGTACTTC.

The chain has TRBV27 and TRBJ2-7; 7 bases map to TRBD2. The CDR3 is 15 amino acids. The trim removed 6 bases at V and 2 bases at J, leaving 10 bases unmatched. Germline V CDR1 and CDR2: MNHEY, SMNVEV (reference sequence). The DNA of the CDR3 is TGTGCCAGCAGCCGCATGACTAGCTTTCCCTACGAGCAGTACTTC. Translation gives CASSRMTSFPYEQYF.

V and J are TRBV19 and TRBJ2-1; 7 bases align to TRBD2. With 5 bases clipped from V and 0 bases from J, the junction kept 4 bases outside the gene matches. The length of the CDR3 is 15 residues. Germline V lookup: CDR1 LNHDA, CDR2 SQIVND (reference sequence). In DNA form, the CDR3 reads TGTGCCAGTAGTGCAGCGGGAAGCTCCTACAATGAGCAGTTCTTC. It codes for CASSAAGSSYNEQFF.

This clone was seen a handful of times. The V gene is TRBV29-1, the J gene TRBJ1-2; unclear D gene. Germline CDR1 and CDR2: SQVTM and ANQGSEA. This CDR3 contains 13 residues. The V end was cut by 6 bases, the J end by 8 bases, with 19 bases between. CDR3 protein: CSVAQRQAGGYTF. CDR3 nucleotide sequence: TGCAGCGTCGCACAACGGCAGGCGGGGGGCTACACCTTC. Complete variable domain (other parts from reference TRBV29-1 and TRBJ1-2): SAVISQKPSRDICQRGTSLTIQCQVDSQVTMMFWYRQQPGQSLTLIATANQGSEATYESGFVIDKFPISRPNLTFSTLTVSNMSPEDSSIYLCSVAQRQAGGYTFGSGTRLTVV.

The CDR3 protein is CASSSSQESEAFF. DNA for the CDR3: TGTGCCAGCAGTTCAAGCCAGGAATCTGAAGCTTTCTTT. The chain recombines TRBV2 with TRBJ1-1; D not certain. Trimming pared 5 bases from V and 6 bases from J, leaving 13 bases between. The CDR3 length is 13 residues. The germline gives CDR1 SNHLY, CDR2 FYNNEI.

This chain links TRBV7-9 with TRBJ2-7; 14 positions agree with TRBD2. Germline V CDR1 and CDR2: SEHNR, FQNEAQ (reference sequence). J lost 2 bases, V lost 4 bases, and 7 bases had no gene match. The CDR3 sequence is 17 residues long. For the CDR3, the DNA is TGTGCCAGCAGCTCCGGGACTAGCGGGAGAGCCGCCTACGAGCAGTACTTC. Its translation: CASSSGTSGRAAYEQYF. The complete variable domain, with remaining parts taken from reference TRBV7-9 and TRBJ2-7, reads DTGVSQNPRHKITKRGQNVTFRCDPISEHNRLYWYRQTLGQGPEFLTYFQNEAQLEKSRLLSDRFSAERPKGSFSTLEIQRTEQGDSAMYLCASSSGTSGRAAYEQYFGPGTRLTVT.

The chain employs TRBV13 and TRBJ2-3; 9 bases fit TRBD2. J was trimmed by 2 bases and V by 5 bases; bases with no gene match: 5. Germline V lookup: CDR1 PRHDT, CDR2 FYEKMQ (reference sequence). This CDR3 comprises 15 residues. CDR3 loop: CASSLRLAVTDTQYF. CDR3 coding DNA: TGTGCCAGCAGCCTCCGACTAGCGGTCACAGATACGCAGTATTTT.

This clone was counted a few times. The rearrangement links TRBV2 to TRBJ2-7; 10 bases align to TRBD1. This CDR3 is built from 14 residues. Losses at the gene ends were 7 bases for V and 2 bases for J; bases not matched to a gene: 5. Germline CDR1 reads SNHLY; CDR2 reads FYNNEI. CDR3 DNA: TGTGCCAGCATTCTGGACAGGGGGGCCTACGAGCAGTACTTC. It encodes CASILDRGAYEQYF.

V is TRBV6-5 and J is TRBJ2-7; 8 nucleotides align to TRBD1. This CDR3 has 14 residues. Germline V lookup: CDR1 MNHEY, CDR2 SVGAGI. Trimming at V came to 2 bases and at J to 5 bases, leaving 5 bases not matched to a gene. CDR3 bases: TGTGCCAGCAGTTACCTAGACAGGGGCCACGAGCAGTACTTC. This codes for CASSYLDRGHEQYF.

This sequence joins TRBV2 and TRBJ2-5; no definite D call. CDR3 size: 13 residues. Trimming left V 6 bases short and J 5 bases short, with 13 bases between. Per germline, CDR1 SNHLY and CDR2 FYNNEI. The CDR3 reads CASSITRMETQYF. Written as DNA, the CDR3 is TGTGCCAGCAGCATAACGAGGATGGAGACCCAGTACTTC. Using reference TRBV2 and TRBJ2-5 for the parts outside the CDR3, the full variable domain is EPEVTQTPSHQVTQMGQEVILRCVPISNHLYFYWYRQILGQKVEFLVSFYNNEISEKSEIFDDQFSVERPDGSNFTLKIRSTKLEDSAMYFCASSITRMETQYFGPGTRLLVL.

There are a few counts of this clone. V and J are TRBV5-1 and TRBJ2-7, with TRBD2 identical over 8 bases. In germline, CDR1 is SGHRS, CDR2 YFSETQ. The length of the CDR3 is 14 residues. Losses at the gene ends were 0 bases for V and 9 bases for J; bases not matched to a gene: 8. The CDR3 DNA reads TGCGCCAGCAGCTTGGCCAGCGGGAGCAATGTGCAGTACTTC. Its protein product is CASSLASGSNVQYF.

In nucleotides, the CDR3 is TGTGCCAGCAGCCTCCCCCCGGAAGAGACCCAGTACTTC. Its protein product is CASSLPPEETQYF. The gene calls are TRBV9 and TRBJ2-5; the D is unclear. CDR1 and CDR2 from the germline V gene are SGDLS and YYNGEE. This CDR3 region has 13 residues. The V end was cut by 4 bases, the J end by 3 bases, with 10 bases between.

This clone showed up just once. This chain links TRBV18 with TRBJ2-1; the match to TRBD2 covers 12 bases. V was pared by 6 bases and J by 7 bases, with 7 bases of the junction left unmatched. The CDR3 runs to 15 residues. Germline loops: CDR1 KGHSH, CDR2 LQKENI. The CDR3 DNA reads as TGTGCCAGCTCCCAAGGGACTAGCGGGCTGAATGAGCAGTTCTTC. It translates to CASSQGTSGLNEQFF. Together with reference TRBV18 and TRBJ2-1, the CDR3 gives the full variable domain: NAGVMQNPRHLVRRRGQEARLRCSPMKGHSHVYWYRQLPEEGLKFMVYLQKENIIDESGMPKERFSAEFPKEGPSILRIQQVVRGDSAAYFCASSQGTSGLNEQFFGPGTRLTVL.

The chain joins TRBV14 to TRBJ2-1; D might be TRBD1 (5 bases). V lost 6 bases and J 6 bases, leaving 6 bases between the germline ends. Germline V CDR1 and CDR2: SGHDN, FVKESK. CDR3 length: 11 residues. The CDR3 region has the DNA TGTGCCAGCAGAAGGGGCAATGAGCAGTTCTTC. This codes for CASRRGNEQFF.

V and J are TRBV28 and TRBJ1-2; 7 bases agree with TRBD1. CDR3 size: 14 residues. V lost 6 bases and J lost 2; bases outside the gene matches: 6. The V gene's germline CDR1 is MDHEN and CDR2 SYDVKM. The CDR3 loop reads CASSYSGQNYGYTF. The DNA for the CDR3 is TGTGCCAGCAGCTACTCGGGACAGAACTATGGCTACACCTTC.

This clone has just a few counts. This sequence joins TRBV4-2 and TRBJ2-7; 9 positions agree with TRBD2. Per germline, CDR1 LGHNA and CDR2 YNFKEQ. This CDR3 spans 16 amino acids. J was trimmed by 2 bases and V by 1 base; bases with no gene match: 6. The CDR3 DNA sequence: TGTGCCAGCAGCCAAGGAGCTAGCGGGAATCCCTACGAGCAGTACTTC. This codes for CASSQGASGNPYEQYF.

This clone was seen only a few times. The chain employs TRBV28 and TRBJ2-7; 7 bases align to TRBD2. Germline V CDR1 and CDR2: MDHEN, SYDVKM. Trimming removed 6 bases from V and 4 bases from J; junction bases left unmatched: 9. The length of the CDR3 is 14 residues. The CDR3 region is CASRGVGGEYEQYF. DNA of the CDR3: TGTGCCAGCAGAGGGGTGGGGGGGGAGTACGAGCAGTACTTC.

V and J are TRBV4-1 and TRBJ2-3; 7 bases map to TRBD2. CDR1 is MGHRA, CDR2 YSYEKL, per germline. With 0 bases clipped from V and 5 bases from J, the junction kept 5 bases outside the gene matches. The CDR3 runs 15 residues. The CDR3 DNA sequence: TGCGCCAGCAGCCAAGAAGGAATAGCGGGAGATACGCAGTATTTT. It translates to CASSQEGIAGDTQYF.

The chain is built from TRBV5-1 and TRBJ2-1; 8 positions agree with TRBD2. Germline V gene data show CDR1 as SGHRS and CDR2 as YFSETQ. CDR3 length: 15 residues. V shed 0 bases, J shed 9 bases, and the junction held 8 bases outside the gene matches. CDR3 DNA sequence: TGCGCCAGCAGCTTGGGGGCCGGGACTAGTGGTGAGCAGTTCTTC. Translated, it gives CASSLGAGTSGEQFF. Drawing the rest from reference TRBV5-1 and TRBJ2-1, the complete variable domain is KAGVTQTPRYLIKTRGQQVTLSCSPISGHRSVSWYQQTPGQGLQFLFEYFSETQRNKGNFPGRFSGRQFSNSRSEMNVSTLELGDSALYLCASSLGAGTSGEQFFGPGTRLTVL.

This clone was recorded a few times. V and J are TRBV7-2 and TRBJ1-2, with 7 nucleotides matching TRBD1. Germline-derived CDR1 and CDR2 are SGHTA and FQGNSA. V lost 3 bases, J lost 5 bases, and 9 bases stayed unmatched. The length of the CDR3 is 15 residues. The DNA for the CDR3 is TGTGCCAGCAGCTTCGGGACAGCGAAGCTTTATGGCTACACCTTC. It is translated as CASSFGTAKLYGYTF.

This clone was found a few times. J is TRBJ2-3 and V is TRBV25-1; 8 bases are shared with TRBD2. After removal of 1 base from V and 4 bases from J, the junction contained 4 bases not matched to a gene. The germline V gene has CDR1 MGHDK and CDR2 SYGVNS. This CDR3 spans 15 amino acids. This chain's CDR3 is CASSEWTGGPDTQYF. CDR3 bases: TGTGCCAGCAGTGAATGGACGGGAGGGCCAGATACGCAGTATTTT.

A few counts support this clone. The V gene is TRBV11-3, the J gene TRBJ2-7; 10 bases align to TRBD2. Germline-derived CDR1 and CDR2 are SGHNT and YENEEA. J lost 2 bases, V lost 6 bases, and 4 bases had no gene match. This CDR3 comprises 14 residues. The DNA for the CDR3 is TGTGCCAGCAGGTATCTAGCGGGAGCCTACGAGCAGTACTTC. The encoded protein is CASRYLAGAYEQYF.